These T cell receptor beta chains were read from a single sample in a study of cytomegalovirus exposure and HLA in healthy donors. This table comes from immunoSEQ multiplex PCR, and its TCRdb copy is limited to in-frame clones, with some not included. The data hold about 91,000 clones, with roughly two thirds observed a single time. Source material: PBMCs. All receptors come from a human donor in good health. Both conserved end residues are part of each CDR3. D genes are given only for firm matches. Expanded clones get a size class; other rows say once, few or many, or leave the size out.

>NA|TRBV5-4|TRBJ2-3|15|TRBD2
TGTGCCAGCAGCTTAGGTGGGGGGGAATCAGATACGCAGTATTTT
CASSLGGGESDTQYF
>NA|TRBV5-1|TRBJ2-1|16|TRBD2
TGCGCCAGCAGCGGGGGTAGCGGGGCCTACTACAATGAGCAGTTCTTC
CASSGGSGAYYNEQFF
>NA|TRBV11-2|TRBJ2-5|14|NA
TGTGCCAGCAGCTTAGTCCAGGGCCAAGAGACCCAGTACTTC
CASSLVQGQETQYF
>NA|TRBV2|TRBJ1-4|16|NA
TGTGCCAGCAGTGAACTAACAGGGCGAGCATCCGAAAAACTGTTTTTT
CASSELTGRASEKLFF
>NA|TRBV2|TRBJ2-3|15|TRBD1
TGTGCCAGCAGTTTGAACAGGGGGCCCACAGATACGCAGTATTTT
CASSLNRGPTDTQYF
>NA|TRBV23-1|TRBJ2-7|15|NA
TGCGCCAGCAGTCAATCTCGGGACAAACACTACGAGCAGTACTTC
CASSQSRDKHYEQYF
>few|TRBV5-1|TRBJ1-4|13|NA
TGCGCCAGCAGCTTGGACAGGGTTGAAAAACTGTTTTTT
CASSLDRVEKLFF
>NA|TRBV13|TRBJ2-3|16|TRBD2
TGTGCCAGCAGCTTTTTGGGGGGGACCTACACAGATACGCAGTATTTT
CASSFLGGTYTDTQYF
>NA|TRBV5-4|TRBJ2-5|15|TRBD2
TGTGCCAGCAGCTTGGCGCTAGCGGGGGTGGAGACCCAGTACTTC
CASSLALAGVETQYF
>NA|TRBV7-3|TRBJ2-6|13|NA
TGTGCCAGCAGCTTAAACCAGGATGGCGTCCTGACTTTC
CASSLNQDGVLTF
>few|TRBV4-3|TRBJ2-3|14|NA
TGCGCCAGCAGCCAATTTACTACAGGGGATACGCAGTATTTT
CASSQFTTGDTQYF
>NA|TRBV20-1|TRBJ1-2|11|NA
TGCAGTGCTTATCAGGGCTATGGCTACACCTTC
CSAYQGYGYTF
>NA|TRBV7-8|TRBJ2-7|16|TRBD1
TGTGCCAGCAGCGCCGGGACAGGGTACCCCTCCTACGAGCAGTACTTC
CASSAGTGYPSYEQYF
>NA|TRBV30|TRBJ2-7|11|NA
TGTGCCTGGAACCAGGGTTACGAGCAGTACTTC
CAWNQGYEQYF
>NA|TRBV4-3|TRBJ2-7|18|NA
TGCGCCAGCAGCCAAGATCCGGTAGGGACTCCCCGCTCCTACGAGCAGTACTTC
CASSQDPVGTPRSYEQYF
>NA|TRBV6-1|TRBJ2-7|16|TRBD1
TGTGCCAGCAGTGAATTAGGGACAGGGCTCGCCTACGAGCAGTACTTC
CASSELGTGLAYEQYF
>NA|TRBV19|TRBJ2-1|20|TRBD2
TGTGCCAGTAGTACCCCGAGAGGACCGCCGGGAGGGATATCCTACAATGAGCAGTTCTTC
CASSTPRGPPGGISYNEQFF
>few|TRBV7-8|TRBJ1-2|15|NA
TGTGCCAGCAGCCCAGAGGTGGGGGGATCCTATGGCTACACCTTC
CASSPEVGGSYGYTF
>NA|TRBV6-5|TRBJ1-1|13|NA
TGTGCCAGCAGTTACGGGGGGGCCACTGAAGCTTTCTTT
CASSYGGATEAFF
>NA|TRBV6-4|TRBJ1-6|14|TRBD1
TGTGCCAGCAGTCGGGACAGGGTGGATTCACCCCTCCACTTT
CASSRDRVDSPLHF
>NA|TRBV5-4|TRBJ1-4|16|TRBD1
TGTGCCAGCAGCTTGGGGCCAAGGGGGCTGGGTGAAAAACTGTTTTTT
CASSLGPRGLGEKLFF
>NA|TRBV4-3|TRBJ2-5|13|NA
TGCGCCAGCAGCCAAGCGGCAGGGGAGACCCAGTACTTC
CASSQAAGETQYF